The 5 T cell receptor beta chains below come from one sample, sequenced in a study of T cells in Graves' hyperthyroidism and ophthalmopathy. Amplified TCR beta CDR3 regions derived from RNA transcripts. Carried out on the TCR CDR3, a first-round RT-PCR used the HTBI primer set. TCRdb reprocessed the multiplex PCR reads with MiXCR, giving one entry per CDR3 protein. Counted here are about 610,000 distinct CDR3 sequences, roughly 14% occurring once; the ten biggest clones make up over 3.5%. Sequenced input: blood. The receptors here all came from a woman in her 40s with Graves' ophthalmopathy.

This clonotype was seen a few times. The CDR3 reads CASSLARTSGYNEQFF. The CDR3 DNA sequence: TGTGCCAGCAGCTTAGCGCGGACTAGCGGTTACAATGAGCAGTTCTTC. The V and J genes are TRBV7-2 and TRBJ2-1; TRBD2 aligns across 10 bases. This CDR3 region has 16 residues. Germline values: CDR1 SGHTA, CDR2 FQGNSA. J lost 4 bases, V lost 0 bases, and 3 bases had no gene match.

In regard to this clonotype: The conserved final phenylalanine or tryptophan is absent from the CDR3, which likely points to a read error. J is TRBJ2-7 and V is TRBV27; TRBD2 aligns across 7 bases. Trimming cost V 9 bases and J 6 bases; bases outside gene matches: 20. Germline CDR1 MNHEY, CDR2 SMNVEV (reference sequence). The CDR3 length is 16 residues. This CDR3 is CASRLGRGSPSLEQYL. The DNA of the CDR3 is TGTGCCAGTCGTCTGGGTCGCGGGAGTCCCTCCCTCGAGCAGTACCTC.

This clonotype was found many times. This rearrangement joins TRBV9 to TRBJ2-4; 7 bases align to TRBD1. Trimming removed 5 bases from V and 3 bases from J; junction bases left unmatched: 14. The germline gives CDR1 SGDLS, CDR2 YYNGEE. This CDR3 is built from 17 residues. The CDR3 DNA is TGTGCCAGCAGGCGAAGACAGGGAGATCGGGACAAAAACATTCAGTACTTC. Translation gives CASRRRQGDRDKNIQYF.

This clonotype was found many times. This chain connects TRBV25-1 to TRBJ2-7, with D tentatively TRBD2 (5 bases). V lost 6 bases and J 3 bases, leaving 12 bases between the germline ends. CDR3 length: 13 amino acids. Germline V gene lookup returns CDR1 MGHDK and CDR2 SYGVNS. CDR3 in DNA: TGTGCCAGCAGCGCGGGTAATGACTACGAGCAGTACTTC. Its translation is CASSAGNDYEQYF.

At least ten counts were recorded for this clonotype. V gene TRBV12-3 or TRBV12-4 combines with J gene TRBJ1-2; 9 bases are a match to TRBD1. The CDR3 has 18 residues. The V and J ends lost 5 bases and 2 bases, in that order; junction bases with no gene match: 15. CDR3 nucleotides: TGTGCCAGCAGTGGGGGACAGGGAGGACCAGGGGGAAACTATGGCTACACCTTC. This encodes CASSGGQGGPGGNYGYTF.